This is a list of T cell receptor beta chains from one sample in a study of OX40 agonist ivuxolimab in advanced cancers. Sequencing was performed with immunoSEQ multiplex PCR; in TCRdb, only in-frame clones are kept and a portion is missing. The sample carries 60,000 or so clones, approximately 82% recorded once. The specimen was CD4+ or CD8+ T cells sorted from blood, collected in a trial of the OX40 agonist ivuxolimab. The receptor set was obtained from an adult with an advanced solid tumor such as melanoma, head and neck, liver or kidney cancer. Each CDR3 is given with its conserved first and last residue. D genes are given only for firm matches. The size field is filled for only some rows; it gives once, few, many or a size class.

clone_size d_call j_call v_call cdr3_nt cdr3_aa
- - TRBJ2-3 TRBV7-6 TGTGCCAGCAGCTCCGGGCAGGGCACAGATACGCAGTATTTT CASSSGQGTDTQYF
once - TRBJ1-3 TRBV9 TGTGCCAGCAGCGTATACGACCGAACCTCCTCTGGAAACACCATATATTTT CASSVYDRTSSGNTIYF
- TRBD1 TRBJ2-3 TRBV6-6 TGTGCCAGCACCAAAGGACAGGGGGTAAGGACAGATACGCAGTATTTT CASTKGQGVRTDTQYF
- - TRBJ2-7 TRBV10-1 TGCGCCAGCAGTGGCGCGACAGTATACTACGAGCAGTACTTC CASSGATVYYEQYF
- - TRBJ2-2 TRBV6-6 TGTGCCAGCAGTTTTGCTCCCCCGAACACCGGGGAGCTGTTTTTT CASSFAPPNTGELFF
- - TRBJ1-1 TRBV6-4 TGTGCCAGCAGTGAGTCGACGCGGGGGTCGGTCGCTTTCTTT CASSESTRGSVAFF
- - TRBJ2-5 TRBV25-1 TGTGCCAGCAGACCACAGGGCTCAGAGACCCAGTACTTC CASRPQGSETQYF
- TRBD1 TRBJ1-5 TRBV28 TGTGCCAGCAGTACCTACGGGACAGGGCACAATCAGCCCCAGCATTTT CASSTYGTGHNQPQHF
- TRBD1 TRBJ1-2 TRBV5-1 TGCGCCAGCAATCCGCGGACAGGGCACCTCTATGGCTACACCTTC CASNPRTGHLYGYTF
- - TRBJ1-5 TRBV18 TGTGCCAGCTCACCAGGGACACAAGGACAGCCCCAGCATTTT CASSPGTQGQPQHF
- TRBD2 TRBJ2-5 TRBV6-1 TGTGCCAGCAGTGAACCGGTTGGGGGGGTCGCGGAGACCCAGTACTTC CASSEPVGGVAETQYF
- - TRBJ2-7 TRBV5-5 TGTGCCAGCAGCTTGGCGCCAGAGGGCTTGGCCTACGAGCAGTACTTC CASSLAPEGLAYEQYF
- - TRBJ1-5 TRBV5-1 TGCGCCAGCAGCTTGGACAGCTTCCAGCCCCAGCATTTT CASSLDSFQPQHF
- - TRBJ2-7 TRBV28 TGTGCCAGCAGGGGGGGGCAGGTTGGATCCTACGAGCAGTACTTC CASRGGQVGSYEQYF
- - TRBJ2-2 TRBV4-2 TGTGCCAGCAGCCAATCCGGCTGGCGGGCGGGGACCGGGGAGCTGTTTTTT CASSQSGWRAGTGELFF
- - TRBJ1-1 TRBV7-3 TGTGCCAGCAGCTCCAGCAGGACCTACACTGAAGCTTTCTTT CASSSSRTYTEAFF
- - TRBJ2-7 TRBV7-9 TGTGCCAGCAGCTTGGGGGCCATCCGGATTCTCGAGCAGTACTTC CASSLGAIRILEQYF
- - TRBJ1-4 TRBV19 TGTGCTGTCGTGGACAGCTCCACGGAAAAACTGTTTTTT CAVVDSSTEKLFF
- - TRBJ1-4 TRBV6-1 TGTGCCAGCACCTCAGGGGACTCTAATGAAAAACTGTTTTTT CASTSGDSNEKLFF
- TRBD1 TRBJ1-1 TRBV6-6 TGTGCCAGCAGGACAGGGACGATAGGCACTGAAGCTTTCTTT CASRTGTIGTEAFF
- - TRBJ2-1 TRBV5-5 TGTGCCAGCAGCTTGATGGTGCAGACCAATGAGCAGTTCTTC CASSLMVQTNEQFF
- - TRBJ1-1 TRBV5-4 TGTGCCAGCAGCTTGGCCCCCAGGGACACTGAAGCTTTCTTT CASSLAPRDTEAFF
- - TRBJ2-2 TRBV5-4 TGTGCCAGCAGCAACCTATTACGGGGAAGCACCGGGGAGCTGTTTTTT CASSNLLRGSTGELFF
- - TRBJ1-2 TRBV29-1 TGCAGCGTTGAAGGCGGGGGCGACTATGGCTACACCTTC CSVEGGGDYGYTF
- TRBD1 TRBJ1-2 TRBV4-1 TGCGCCAGCAGCCCAGGACAGGGGCAGGGAGGCTACACCTTC CASSPGQGQGGYTF
- TRBD1 TRBJ2-1 TRBV7-9 TGTGCCAGCAGCTTAGGAGGGACAGCATTCGACAATGAGCAGTTCTTC CASSLGGTAFDNEQFF
- - TRBJ2-2 TRBV5-1 TGCGCCAGTGGACTTAATGGGGGGCCAACCGGGGAGCTGTTTTTT CASGLNGGPTGELFF
once TRBD2 TRBJ2-1 TRBV12-5 TGTGCTAGTGGAACCGACCGGGCGGGGGGGCTCGGGAACAATGAGCAGTTCTTC CASGTDRAGGLGNNEQFF
- - TRBJ1-1 TRBV2 TGTGCCAGCAGTATCGACAGGAACACTGAAGCTTTCTTT CASSIDRNTEAFF
- - TRBJ1-2 TRBV9 TGTGCCAGCAGCGTAGCCTGGCAGGGGATGGACTATGGCTACACCTTC CASSVAWQGMDYGYTF
few - TRBJ1-6 TRBV7-3 TGTGCCAGCAGCTCCTATTCGGGGACACCCCTCCACTTT CASSSYSGTPLHF
once TRBD2 TRBJ2-2 TRBV18 TGTGCCAGCTCCCTCAAGCGGGGGATGGACACCGGGGAGCTGTTTTTT CASSLKRGMDTGELFF
few TRBD2 TRBJ2-7 TRBV9 TGTGCCAGCAGCGGTGGGACTAGCGTCTACGAGCAGTACTTC CASSGGTSVYEQYF
- TRBD1 TRBJ1-5 TRBV5-5 TGTGCCAGCAGCCGGGACAGCTCGGGACTTCAGCCCCAGCATTTT CASSRDSSGLQPQHF
few TRBD1 TRBJ1-1 TRBV7-3 TGTGCCAGCAGCCTGGACAGGGGTATGTCTGAAGCTTTCTTT CASSLDRGMSEAFF
- TRBD1 TRBJ1-4 TRBV6-6 TGTGCCAGCAGGCCGACAGGGGGTCTTGAAAAACTGTTTTTT CASRPTGGLEKLFF
- - TRBJ2-3 TRBV27 TGTGCCAGCAGTTTACTTCGGACCCAGGGACACACAGATACGCAGTATTTT CASSLLRTQGHTDTQYF
- - TRBJ2-5 TRBV5-1 TGCGCCAGCAGGGGACAAGAGACCCAGTACTTC CASRGQETQYF
- - TRBJ1-2 TRBV28 TGTGCCAGTAGCCGGCGGGGGGCATTAGGTGGCTACACCTTC CASSRRGALGGYTF
- - TRBJ1-2 TRBV2 TGTGCCAGCAGCGCCACAGGGATCTATGGCTACACCTTC CASSATGIYGYTF
- TRBD1 TRBJ1-1 TRBV9 TGTGCCAGCAGCCTACAGGGGTCGAACACTGAAGCTTTCTTT CASSLQGSNTEAFF
- - TRBJ1-1 TRBV20-1 TGCAGTGCTAGTGGGTCCGCTGAAGCTTTCTTT CSASGSAEAFF
- - TRBJ1-3 TRBV28 TGTGCCAGCAGGTCACAGGGAAGCTCTGGAAACACCATATATTTT CASRSQGSSGNTIYF
- TRBD1 TRBJ1-2 TRBV2 TGTGCCAGCAGGACCGCTACAGGGGGCGCACGGTGGGTCTACACCTTC CASRTATGGARWVYTF
- - TRBJ2-2 TRBV9 TGTGCCAGCAGCGTAGGACAGCTCACCGGGGAGCTGTTTTTT CASSVGQLTGELFF
- TRBD2 TRBJ2-7 TRBV7-2 TGTGCCAGCAGCTTAGCCGGGACTAGCCTCGAGCAGTACTTC CASSLAGTSLEQYF
- TRBD1 TRBJ1-3 TRBV14 TGTGCCAGCAGCCATCGAACAGGGGCATCTGGAAACACCATATATTTT CASSHRTGASGNTIYF
- - TRBJ2-1 TRBV6-5 TGTGCCAGCAGTTTGGGGGATGGGGGCGATGAGCAGTTCTTC CASSLGDGGDEQFF
- - TRBJ1-1 TRBV20-1 TGCAGTGCTTACGACGACACTGAAGCTTTCTTT CSAYDDTEAFF
- TRBD1 TRBJ1-1 TRBV6-5 TGTGCCAGCAGTTACTCCGGGACAGCGAACACTGAAGCTTTCTTT CASSYSGTANTEAFF
few - TRBJ2-5 TRBV5-1 TGCGCCAGCAGCTTGGGACTAGTAGCGGAGACCCAGTACTTC CASSLGLVAETQYF
- - TRBJ1-3 TRBV7-8 TGTGCCAGCAGCACCTACCTTGACCCTGGAAACACCATATATTTT CASSTYLDPGNTIYF
- - TRBJ1-2 TRBV2 TGTGCCAGCAGTGAATTCCGGACACTTAACTATGGCTACACCTTC CASSEFRTLNYGYTF
- - TRBJ2-7 TRBV28 TGTGCCAGCAGCCAAGGCGGGGCCGGTCGATACGAGCAGTACTTC CASSQGGAGRYEQYF
- - TRBJ1-2 TRBV4-1 TGCGCCAGCAGCCAAGATCGGGGGGCTAACTATGGCTACACCTTC CASSQDRGANYGYTF
- - TRBJ2-7 TRBV5-1 TGCGCCAGAACTACTCGACAGGACCACGAGCAGTACTTC CARTTRQDHEQYF
- - TRBJ1-2 TRBV2 TGTGCCAGCAGTGTTGGAGGAACCTATGGCTACACCTTC CASSVGGTYGYTF
- TRBD1 TRBJ2-7 TRBV6-5 TGTGCCACCGGACAGGGGACCTACGAGCAGTACTTC CATGQGTYEQYF
many - TRBJ1-2 TRBV27 TGTGCCAGCAGTCCCGGTTGGGAAACAGTCTATGGCTACACCTTC CASSPGWETVYGYTF
- TRBD1 TRBJ2-5 TRBV12-5 TGTGCTAGTGGGGACAGGGCCCAAGAGACCCAGTACTTC CASGDRAQETQYF